This TCR beta chain was captured in a study of blood T cell repertoires in COVID-19. Whole-study context: Samples representing acute and convalescent COVID-19 were sourced from the United States, Italy and Spain. T cells, B-cell-depleted T cells, or PBMCs provided the cDNA or gDNA that served as material.

This clone was observed a single time. Trimming left V 3 bases short and J 5 bases short, with 8 bases between. The CDR3 has 13 amino acids. In the source study's methods: Amplification of reference gene primers provided the estimated nucleated cell counts. The assay was immunoSEQ multiplex PCR, and TCRdb's table has in-frame clones only and misses some. The V and J calls and clone size were taken over from that table, and D and trimming were inferred from the DNA. The repertoire consists of about 120,000 clones, with 88% occurring once and the leading ten covering about 7.3%. The clonotype comes from a man in his fifties with acute or convalescent COVID-19. The chain links TRBV12-3 or TRBV12-4 to TRBJ1-3, with no clear D. Source material: peripheral blood. This CDR3 reads CASSFPPRNTIYF. Here the CDR3 DNA reads TGTGCCAGCAGTTTCCCCCCTCGAAACACCATATATTTT.